The 9 T cell receptor beta chains below were found in one sample sequenced in a study of T cell responses to AZD1222 COVID-19 vaccine. Measured with immunoSEQ multiplex PCR; TCRdb has only the in-frame clones, and not every one. Here the sample spans roughly 100,000 clones, 87% being singletons. The starting material was peripheral blood, obtained on day 0 of AZD1222 vaccination. Receptors were obtained from an adult in good health.

This clone was seen only a few times. The chain couples TRBV6-1 to TRBJ2-2; a weak D match, TRBD2 (5 bases). The length of the CDR3 is 14 residues. The germline V gene encodes CDR1 MNHNS and CDR2 SASEGT. V lost 2 bases and J 6 bases, leaving 10 bases between the germline ends. DNA of the CDR3: TGTGCCAGCAGTGAATTTATCGGGGCCGGGGAGCTGTTTTTT. It specifies CASSEFIGAGELFF.

The chain employs TRBV30 and TRBJ2-5, with a tentative D call TRBD1 (6 bases). The CDR3 covers 16 residues. The germline CDR1 and CDR2 sequences are GTSNPN and SVGIG (reference sequence). Trimming cost V 0 bases and J 5 bases, with 19 bases left between them. CDR3 loop: CAWSVPFGQREETQYF. The CDR3 DNA reads as TGTGCCTGGAGTGTACCTTTTGGACAGAGGGAGGAGACCCAGTACTTC.

The rearrangement links TRBV12-3 or TRBV12-4 to TRBJ1-2; D is unresolved. The V and J ends lost 6 bases and 3 bases respectively, with 8 bases between them. The CDR3 loop spans 12 amino acids. CDR3 nucleotides: TGTGCCAGCAGCAGCGGCCACTATGGCTACACCTTC. It translates to CASSSGHYGYTF.

This clone appeared a few times. V and J are TRBV11-1 and TRBJ2-5; TRBD2 is a possible D gene (6 bases). Trimming cost V 4 bases and J 5 bases, with 11 bases left between them. The germline gives CDR1 SGHAT, CDR2 FQDESV (reference sequence). The CDR3 spans 13 residues. CDR3 region: CASSSDRGETQYF. The CDR3 bases are TGTGCCAGCAGCTCGGACCGGGGGGAGACCCAGTACTTC.

The genes are TRBV27 and TRBJ2-1, with D possibly being TRBD2 (6 bases). CDR1 and CDR2 from the germline V gene are MNHEY and SMNVEV (reference sequence). The V end lost 7 bases, the J end lost 8 bases, and 21 bases lay between the germline ends. The CDR3 contains 15 residues. CDR3 region: CASKGGMDPTDEQFF. DNA for the CDR3: TGTGCCAGCAAAGGCGGGATGGACCCTACGGATGAGCAGTTCTTC.

The V call is TRBV7-9, the J call TRBJ2-1; D is tentatively TRBD1 or TRBD2 (6 bases each). V lost 5 bases and J 7 bases, leaving 18 bases between the germline ends. Germline V gene lookup returns CDR1 SEHNR and CDR2 FQNEAQ (reference sequence). The CDR3 sequence is 15 residues long. DNA of the CDR3: TGTGCCAGCAGCCTCAGCGGGCAGGGGAGGAATGAGCAGTTCTTC. This encodes CASSLSGQGRNEQFF.

The J gene is TRBJ1-3, the V gene TRBV19; no clear D. V gave up 3 bases and J gave up 4 bases, with 4 bases separating them. CDR1 and CDR2 (germline): LNHDA, SQIVND (reference sequence). This CDR3 spans 12 amino acids. CDR3 coding DNA: TGTGCCAGTAGTATCTTGGGAAACACCATATATTTT. Its translation: CASSILGNTIYF.

The CDR3, as DNA: TGTGCCAGCAGTTACGTCCGGACAGGGGGCTGGTATGGCTACACCTTC. Its protein is CASSYVRTGGWYGYTF. V is TRBV6-5 and J is TRBJ1-2; the match to TRBD1 covers 11 bases. The junction had 7 bases not matched to a gene; V was cut back by 2 bases and J by 5 bases. The germline V gene encodes CDR1 MNHEY and CDR2 SVGAGI. The CDR3 is 16 residues long.

This clone has more than one count but fewer than ten. The chain uses TRBV27 and TRBJ1-1, with D unresolved. Germline V lookup: CDR1 MNHEY, CDR2 SMNVEV (reference sequence). Trimming removed 8 bases from V and 1 base from J, with 8 bases in between. This CDR3 spans 12 amino acids. The CDR3: CASVDANTEAFF. In DNA, the CDR3 is TGTGCCAGCGTGGATGCGAACACTGAAGCTTTCTTT.